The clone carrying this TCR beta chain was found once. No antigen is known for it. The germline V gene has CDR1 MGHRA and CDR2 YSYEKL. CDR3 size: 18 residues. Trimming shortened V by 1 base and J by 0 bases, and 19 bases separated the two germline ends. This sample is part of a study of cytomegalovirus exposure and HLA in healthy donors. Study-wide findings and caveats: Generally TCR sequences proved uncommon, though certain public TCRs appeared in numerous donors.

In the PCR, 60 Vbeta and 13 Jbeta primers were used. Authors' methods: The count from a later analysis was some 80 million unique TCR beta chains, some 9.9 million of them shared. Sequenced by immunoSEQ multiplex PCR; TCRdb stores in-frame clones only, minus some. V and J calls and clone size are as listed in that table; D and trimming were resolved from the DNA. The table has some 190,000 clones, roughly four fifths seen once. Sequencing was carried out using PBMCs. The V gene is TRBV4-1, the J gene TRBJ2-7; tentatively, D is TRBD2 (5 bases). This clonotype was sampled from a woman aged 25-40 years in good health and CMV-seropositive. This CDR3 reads CASSQAGGRTRSSYEQYF. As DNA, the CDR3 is TGCGCCAGCAGCCAAGCTGGTGGGAGAACAAGGAGCTCCTACGAGCAGTACTTC.